These T cell receptor beta chains were read from a single sample in a study of shared clonotypes between healthy human individuals. Measured with immunoSEQ multiplex PCR; TCRdb has only the in-frame clones, and not every one. The table lists 110,000 or so clones, around 71% of them singletons, with around 23% in the top ten. The sequenced material came from memory CD8+ T cells sorted from blood. The source of these receptors is a woman in her thirties in good health. CDR3s include the opening cysteine and the closing phenylalanine or tryptophan. The order of the fields is clone size, V gene, J gene, D gene, CDR3 protein, CDR3 DNA. D genes are given only for firm matches. Size is stated for part of the rows, as once, few or many counts, or as a class when the clone is expanded.

-,TRBV5-1,TRBJ2-7,-,CASSVPSGSEQYF,TGCGCCAGCAGCGTCCCGTCGGGGAGCGAGCAGTACTTC
-,TRBV28,TRBJ1-5,-,CASSLRQSNQPQHF,TGTGCCAGCAGTTTGCGGCAGAGCAATCAGCCCCAGCATTTT
many,TRBV6-1,TRBJ1-1,-,CASSDREATEAFF,TGTGCCAGCAGTGACAGGGAGGCCACTGAAGCTTTCTTT
-,TRBV28,TRBJ2-7,TRBD2,CASSFHRLAARYEQYF,TGTGCCAGCAGTTTCCACAGACTAGCGGCACGCTACGAGCAGTACTTC
-,TRBV5-1,TRBJ2-3,TRBD2,CARYSGKGTDTQYF,TGCGCCAGATATAGCGGGAAGGGCACAGATACGCAGTATTTT
few,TRBV30,TRBJ2-1,-,CAWSVTLGGNEQFF,TGTGCCTGGAGTGTAACCCTGGGGGGCAATGAGCAGTTCTTC
-,TRBV5-1,TRBJ2-7,-,CASSPSAGAPYEQYF,TGCGCCAGCAGCCCGTCTGCCGGGGCGCCGTACGAGCAGTACTTC
few,TRBV14,TRBJ2-5,-,CASSQAGETQYF,TGTGCCAGCAGCCAGGCGGGAGAGACCCAGTACTTC
once,TRBV7-9,TRBJ2-2,-,CASREVDTGELFF,TGTGCCAGCAGGGAGGTGGACACCGGGGAGCTGTTTTTT
-,TRBV7-2,TRBJ2-1,-,CASSLRLIVNEQFF,TGTGCCAGCAGCTTAAGGCTTATTGTTAATGAGCAGTTCTTC
few,TRBV6-1,TRBJ1-2,-,CASSETSENYGYTF,TGTGCCAGCAGTGAAACCTCCGAGAACTATGGCTACACCTTC
-,TRBV6-1,TRBJ1-3,-,CASSEGGDRWIISGNTIYF,TGTGCCAGCAGTGAAGGCGGTGACAGGTGGATCATCTCTGGAAACACCATATATTTT
few,TRBV5-4,TRBJ2-7,-,CASSLSGNSYEQYF,TGTGCCAGCAGCTTGTCTGGGAACTCCTACGAGCAGTACTTC
-,TRBV4-1,TRBJ2-7,TRBD2,CASSQLERDSQHF,TGCGCCAGCAGCCAACTCGAGCGGGATTCTCAGCACTTC
-,TRBV27,TRBJ1-1,TRBD1,CASSPWTGVNTEAFF,TGTGCCAGCAGTCCCTGGACAGGGGTGAACACTGAAGCTTTCTTT
-,TRBV28,TRBJ2-6,-,CASSLGDLSGANVLTF,TGTGCCAGCAGTTTAGGGGACCTCTCTGGGGCCAACGTCCTGACTTTC
-,TRBV2,TRBJ2-3,TRBD2,CASTGLADLTDTQYF,TGTGCCAGCACTGGACTAGCGGATCTCACAGATACGCAGTATTTT
-,TRBV4-2,TRBJ2-7,-,CASSLVAFRGRYEQYF,TGTGCCAGCAGCTTGGTTGCTTTCCGGGGGCGATACGAGCAGTACTTC
-,TRBV14,TRBJ2-5,TRBD1,CASSELTGHQETQYF,TGTGCCAGCAGCGAATTGACAGGGCATCAAGAGACCCAGTACTTC
-,TRBV7-8,TRBJ1-2,TRBD1,CASSLSDRGQGDGYTF,TGTGCCAGCAGCTTATCGGACCGGGGACAGGGGGATGGCTACACCTTC
-,TRBV7-2,TRBJ1-2,-,CASSPLGSYGYTF,TGTGCCAGCAGCCCCTTGGGGTCCTATGGCTACACCTTC
-,TRBV2,TRBJ1-2,-,CASSPPGVVENNYGYTF,TGTGCCAGCAGTCCCCCAGGGGTTGTAGAGAATAACTATGGCTACACCTTC
once,TRBV5-4,TRBJ2-5,-,CASSSRSGLETQYF,TGTGCCAGCAGCTCCAGAAGCGGCCTGGAGACCCAGTACTTC
-,TRBV15,TRBJ2-2,-,CATSRDQGSPGELFF,TGTGCCACCAGCAGAGATCAGGGGTCTCCCGGGGAGCTGTTTTTT
many,TRBV7-9,TRBJ2-7,TRBD2,CASSSTLAGSYEQYF,TGTGCCAGCAGCTCAACTCTAGCGGGAAGCTACGAGCAGTACTTC
once,TRBV10-1,TRBJ2-3,-,CASSGETDTQYF,TGCGCCAGCAGTGGCGAGACAGATACGCAGTATTTT
-,TRBV11-2,TRBJ1-2,TRBD1,CASTPGQGRANYGYTF,TGTGCCAGCACCCCGGGACAGGGTAGAGCTAACTATGGCTACACCTTC
-,TRBV2,TRBJ2-2,-,CASSAQWGTGELFF,TGTGCCAGCAGTGCACAGTGGGGCACCGGGGAGCTGTTTTTT
few,TRBV19,TRBJ2-3,-,CASSRWTADTQYF,TGTGCCAGTAGTAGATGGACCGCAGATACGCAGTATTTT
-,TRBV10-1,TRBJ2-1,TRBD1,CASIWTGSYNEQFF,TGCGCCAGCATCTGGACAGGGTCGTACAATGAGCAGTTCTTC
-,TRBV6-1,TRBJ2-7,-,CASRTDGTYEQYF,TGTGCCAGCAGAACTGACGGAACCTACGAGCAGTACTTC
-,TRBV29-1,TRBJ2-6,-,CSGTSSGANVLTF,TGCAGCGGAACAAGCTCTGGGGCCAACGTCCTGACTTTC
many,TRBV25-1,TRBJ2-7,-,CASSELIGTRSF,TGTGCCAGCAGTGAACTGATTGGGACTCGTTCTTTC
-,TRBV11-2,TRBJ2-5,-,CASSLEPVQETQYF,TGTGCCAGCAGCTTAGAGCCAGTCCAAGAGACCCAGTACTTC
few,TRBV5-1,TRBJ1-4,TRBD1,CASSPQGVNEKLFF,TGCGCCAGCAGTCCCCAGGGGGTCAATGAAAAACTGTTTTTT
many,TRBV25-1,TRBJ2-3,TRBD1,CASSPGTGIDTQYF,TGTGCCAGCAGCCCGGGGACAGGGATAGATACGCAGTATTTT
-,TRBV27,TRBJ1-1,-,CASSLTKMNTEAFF,TGTGCCAGCAGTTTAACAAAGATGAACACTGAAGCTTTCTTT
-,TRBV6-4,TRBJ2-5,-,CASSDVGGSETQYF,TGTGCCAGCAGTGACGTGGGGGGTTCCGAGACCCAGTACTTC
-,TRBV30,TRBJ2-7,-,CAWSPGASYEQYF,TGTGCCTGGAGCCCGGGGGCTTCCTACGAGCAGTACTTC
-,TRBV14,TRBJ2-1,-,CASSQGVRGGPDEQFF,TGTGCCAGCAGCCAAGGGGTCCGGGGCGGTCCTGATGAGCAGTTCTTC
-,TRBV11-2,TRBJ2-2,TRBD2,CASSSSGRGGTGELFF,TGTGCCAGCAGTTCCAGCGGGAGGGGTGGCACCGGGGAGCTGTTTTTT
few,TRBV5-6,TRBJ1-2,TRBD1,CASSLRQGVDYGYTF,TGTGCCAGCAGCTTAAGACAGGGAGTGGACTATGGCTACACCTTC
-,TRBV6-6,TRBJ2-7,-,CASRARDGFYEQYF,TGTGCCAGCAGGGCCCGGGACGGATTCTACGAGCAGTACTTC
-,TRBV9,TRBJ2-7,TRBD1,CASSVGTEYEQYF,TGTGCCAGCAGCGTCGGGACAGAATACGAGCAGTACTTC
-,TRBV2,TRBJ1-3,-,CASSLGLLSGNTIYF,TGTGCCAGCAGCTTGGGACTTCTCTCTGGAAACACCATATATTTT
-,TRBV28,TRBJ2-7,-,CASSPPLGSYEQYF,TGTGCCAGCAGTCCCCCGCTGGGATCCTACGAGCAGTACTTC
-,TRBV6-5,TRBJ1-5,-,CASARGLEGNQPQHF,TGTGCCAGCGCGAGGGGCCTAGAGGGCAATCAGCCCCAGCATTTT
-,TRBV9,TRBJ2-7,TRBD2,CASSEGLAGLDEQYF,TGTGCCAGCAGCGAGGGACTAGCGGGACTCGACGAGCAGTACTTC
-,TRBV7-9,TRBJ2-1,-,CASSLEGWEQFF,TGTGCCAGCAGCTTAGAGGGGTGGGAGCAGTTCTTC
once,TRBV5-6,TRBJ2-7,-,CASSLSDNGLYF,TGTGCCAGCAGCCTATCGGACAACGGGCTGTACTTC
medium-sized,TRBV28,TRBJ2-1,-,CASSYLNEQFF,TGTGCCAGCAGTTACTTAAATGAGCAGTTCTTC
-,TRBV2,TRBJ2-7,-,CASSEWTGRGLGQYF,TGTGCCAGCAGTGAATGGACGGGACGGGGTCTGGGGCAGTACTTC
-,TRBV11-3,TRBJ2-2,-,CASSLRWGRGTGELFF,TGTGCCAGCAGCCTCCGCTGGGGCCGGGGGACCGGGGAGCTGTTTTTT
few,TRBV28,TRBJ1-1,-,CASSLGSGPRTEAFF,TGTGCCAGCAGTTTAGGGTCCGGCCCCAGGACTGAAGCTTTCTTT
-,TRBV30,TRBJ2-4,-,CAWSEGLAKNIQYF,TGTGCCTGGAGTGAAGGGCTAGCCAAAAACATTCAGTACTTC
-,TRBV9,TRBJ2-3,TRBD2,CASSILAGQDTQYF,TGTGCCAGCAGCATACTAGCGGGCCAAGATACGCAGTATTTT
-,TRBV5-4,TRBJ2-3,-,CATGSGDASTDTQYF,TGCGCCACCGGCTCAGGGGATGCTAGCACAGATACGCAGTATTTT
-,TRBV6-4,TRBJ1-1,-,CASSPTGPTTEAFF,TGTGCCAGCAGTCCCACAGGCCCCACCACTGAAGCTTTCTTT
-,TRBV5-1,TRBJ2-7,-,CASSFLDRLPYEQYF,TGCGCCAGCAGCTTTCTCGACAGGCTCCCCTACGAGCAGTACTTC